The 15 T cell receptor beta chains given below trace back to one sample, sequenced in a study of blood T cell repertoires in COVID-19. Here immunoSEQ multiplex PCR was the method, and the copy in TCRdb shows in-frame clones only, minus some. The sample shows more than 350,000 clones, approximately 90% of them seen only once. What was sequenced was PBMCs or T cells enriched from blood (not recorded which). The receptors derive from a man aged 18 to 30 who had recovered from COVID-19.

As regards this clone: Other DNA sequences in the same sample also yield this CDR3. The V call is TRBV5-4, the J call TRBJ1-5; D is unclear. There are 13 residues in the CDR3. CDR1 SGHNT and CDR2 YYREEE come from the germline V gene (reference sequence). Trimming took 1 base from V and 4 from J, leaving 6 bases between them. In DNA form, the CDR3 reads TGTGCCAGCAGCTTGTCCGGGAATCAGCCCCAGCATTTT. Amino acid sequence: CASSLSGNQPQHF.

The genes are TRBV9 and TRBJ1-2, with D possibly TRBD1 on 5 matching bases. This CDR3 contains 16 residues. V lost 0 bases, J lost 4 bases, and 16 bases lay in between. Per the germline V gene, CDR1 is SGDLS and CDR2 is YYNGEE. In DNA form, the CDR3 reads TGTGCCAGCAGCGTAGGGGGCCCTGGGACTGTCTATGGCTACACCTTC. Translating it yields CASSVGGPGTVYGYTF.

The CDR3 DNA reads TGTGCCAGTAGTATCCCCAGGGGGAACAACAATCAGCCCCAGCATTTT. It is translated as CASSIPRGNNNQPQHF. This chain joins TRBV19 and TRBJ1-5; 7 positions match TRBD1. The CDR3 runs to 16 residues. V shed 3 bases, J shed 3 bases, and the junction held 8 bases outside the gene matches. Germline V gene data show CDR1 as LNHDA and CDR2 as SQIVND (reference sequence). Full variable domain (remainder filled in from reference TRBV19 and TRBJ1-5): DGGITQSPKYLFRKEGQNVTLSCEQNLNHDAMYWYRQDPGQGLRLIYYSQIVNDFQKGDIAEGYSVSREKKESFPLTVTSAQKNPTAFYLCASSIPRGNNNQPQHFGDGTRLSIL.

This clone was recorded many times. The CDR3 region has the DNA TGTGCCAGCAGCCCCGGGAGGGCCTCCTACAATGAGCAGTTCTTC. Translating gives CASSPGRASYNEQFF. The V and J genes are TRBV7-3 and TRBJ2-1, with 8 bases lining up with TRBD2. Germline-derived CDR1 and CDR2 are SGHTA and FQGTGA. After removal of 5 bases from V and 0 bases from J, the junction contained 3 bases not matched to a gene. This CDR3 region has 15 residues.

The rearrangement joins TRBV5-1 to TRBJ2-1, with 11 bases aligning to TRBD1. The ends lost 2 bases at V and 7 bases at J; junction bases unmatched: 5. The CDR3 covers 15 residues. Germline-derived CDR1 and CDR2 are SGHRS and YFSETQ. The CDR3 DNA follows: TGCGCCAGCAGCTTCTCCGGGACAGGGGGTAATGAGCAGTTCTTC. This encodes CASSFSGTGGNEQFF.

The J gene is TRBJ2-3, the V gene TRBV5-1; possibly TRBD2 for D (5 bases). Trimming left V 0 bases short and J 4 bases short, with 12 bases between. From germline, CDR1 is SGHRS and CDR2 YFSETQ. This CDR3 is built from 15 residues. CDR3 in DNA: TGCGCCAGCAGCTTGGGTCTAGCCTCCCCAGATACGCAGTATTTT. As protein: CASSLGLASPDTQYF.

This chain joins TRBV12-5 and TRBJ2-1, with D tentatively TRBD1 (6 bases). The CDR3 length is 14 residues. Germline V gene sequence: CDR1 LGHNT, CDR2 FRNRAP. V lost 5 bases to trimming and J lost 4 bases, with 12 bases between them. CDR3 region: CASGAWGQYNEQFF. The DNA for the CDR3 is TGTGCTAGTGGTGCCTGGGGGCAGTACAATGAGCAGTTCTTC.

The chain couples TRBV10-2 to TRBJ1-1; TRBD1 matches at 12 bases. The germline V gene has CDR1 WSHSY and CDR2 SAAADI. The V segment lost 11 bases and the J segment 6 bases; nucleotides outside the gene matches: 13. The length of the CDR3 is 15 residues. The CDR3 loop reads CASKGGQGAVAEAFF. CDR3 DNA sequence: TGCGCCTCAAAGGGGGGACAGGGGGCGGTCGCTGAAGCTTTCTTT.

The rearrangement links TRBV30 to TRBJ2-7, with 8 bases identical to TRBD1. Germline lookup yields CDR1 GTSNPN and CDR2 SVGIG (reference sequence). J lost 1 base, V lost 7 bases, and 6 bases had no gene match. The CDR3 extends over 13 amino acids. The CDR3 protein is CASGQGGSYEQYF. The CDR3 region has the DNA TGTGCCTCAGGACAGGGTGGATCCTACGAGCAGTACTTC.

The CDR3, as DNA: TGTGCCAGCAGACAGTTCTCGCTAGCGGGACGGAATGAGCAGTTCTTC. As protein: CASRQFSLAGRNEQFF. The chain couples TRBV28 to TRBJ2-1; 9 bases fit TRBD2. Germline V lookup: CDR1 MDHEN, CDR2 SYDVKM. After removal of 6 bases from V and 7 bases from J, the junction contained 13 bases not matched to a gene. The length of the CDR3 is 16 residues.

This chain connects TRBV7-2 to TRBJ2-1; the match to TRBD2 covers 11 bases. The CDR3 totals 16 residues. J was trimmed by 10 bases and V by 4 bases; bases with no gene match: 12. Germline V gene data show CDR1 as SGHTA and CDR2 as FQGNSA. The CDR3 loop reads CASSSTLAGGPREQFF. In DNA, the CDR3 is TGTGCCAGCAGCTCCACTTTAGCGGGAGGGCCTCGAGAGCAGTTCTTC.

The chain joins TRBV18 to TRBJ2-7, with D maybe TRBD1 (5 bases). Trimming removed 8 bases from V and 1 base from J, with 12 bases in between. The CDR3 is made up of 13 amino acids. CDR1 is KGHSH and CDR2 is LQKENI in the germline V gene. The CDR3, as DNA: TGTGCCAGCACATCTGACAGATCCTACGAGCAGTACTTC. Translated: CASTSDRSYEQYF. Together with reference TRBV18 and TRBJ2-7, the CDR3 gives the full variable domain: NAGVMQNPRHLVRRRGQEARLRCSPMKGHSHVYWYRQLPEEGLKFMVYLQKENIIDESGMPKERFSAEFPKEGPSILRIQQVVRGDSAAYFCASTSDRSYEQYFGPGTRLTVT.

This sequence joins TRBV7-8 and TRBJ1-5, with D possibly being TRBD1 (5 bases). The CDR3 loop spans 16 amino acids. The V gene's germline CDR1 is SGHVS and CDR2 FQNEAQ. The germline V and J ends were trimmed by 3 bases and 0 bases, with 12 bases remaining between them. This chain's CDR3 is CASSFSGLNSNQPQHF. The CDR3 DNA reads TGTGCCAGCAGCTTTTCGGGACTGAATAGCAATCAGCCCCAGCATTTT.

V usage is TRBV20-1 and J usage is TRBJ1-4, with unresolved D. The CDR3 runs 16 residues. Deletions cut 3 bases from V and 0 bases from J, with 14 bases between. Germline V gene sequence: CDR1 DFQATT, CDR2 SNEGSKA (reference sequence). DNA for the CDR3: TGCAGTGCTAGTAATCCCTCTGGGCCAACTAATGAAAAACTGTTTTTT. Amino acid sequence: CSASNPSGPTNEKLFF.

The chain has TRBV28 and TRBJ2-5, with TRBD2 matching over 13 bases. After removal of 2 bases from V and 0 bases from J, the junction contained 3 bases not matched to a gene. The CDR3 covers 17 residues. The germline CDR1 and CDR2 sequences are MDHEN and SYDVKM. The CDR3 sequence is CASSLGLAGDHQETQYF. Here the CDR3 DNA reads TGTGCCAGCAGTTTAGGACTAGCGGGAGACCACCAAGAGACCCAGTACTTC.